This T cell receptor (beta chain) was recovered during a study of CD8 T cells in ankylosing spondylitis. This clonotype was recorded at least ten times. Its antigen remains unknown. Germline V CDR1 and CDR2: SGHTA, FQGNSA. The length of the CDR3 is 14 residues. Trimming removed 1 base from V and 3 bases from J, with 9 bases in between. TCR beta libraries were made by quantitative 5'-RACE with molecular barcodes. TCRdb processed the 5' RACE reads anew with MiXCR; each CDR3 protein has one entry. There are 35,000 or so distinct CDR3 sequences in the sample; approximately 15% occur only once, and roughly 45% lies in the top ten. General study points: Seemingly distinctive of ankylosing spondylitis blood was a TCR beta motif formed by eight highly homologous variants. Relatively rare in peripheral blood, disease-linked clones were also CD8+. Earlier authors reported some of these motif variants in reactive arthritis synovial fluid and blood.

The chain couples TRBV7-2 to TRBJ1-1, with D perhaps matching TRBD1 (5 bases). The clonotype originates from a male donor with ankylosing spondylitis or in good health (not recorded which). The specimen was blood. CDR3 DNA: TGTGCCAGCAGCTTAGTTGCCAGGGACACTGAAGCTTTCTTT. Its translation is CASSLVARDTEAFF.